There are a few counts of the clone carrying this TCR beta chain. Its antigen remains unknown. The source of the sample is a study of response to subunit inactivated influenza vaccine. Study findings and constraints: The authors put forward the suggestion that each seasonal influenza vaccination may bring in only a limited number of new T cells.

TCRdb reprocessed the RT-PCR reads with MiXCR, giving one entry per CDR3 protein. The table shows hundreds of thousands of distinct CDR3 sequences, with 15% to 20% occurring only once. The clonotype comes from a man aged 50 or older who received an inactivated influenza vaccine. The sequencing used PBMCs from blood, collected roughly 5 days after vaccination.

CDR3 DNA: TGTGCCAGCAGCACGTACCAGGGTCCGCAGCGAAAAGAGACCCAGTACTTC. The encoded protein is CASSTYQGPQRKETQYF. The chain is built from TRBV7-9 and TRBJ2-5; TRBD1 is a possible D gene (5 bases). This CDR3 is 17 amino acids long. Germline CDR1 reads SEHNR; CDR2 reads FQNEAQ (reference sequence). V was pared by 5 bases and J by 3 bases, with 22 bases between.